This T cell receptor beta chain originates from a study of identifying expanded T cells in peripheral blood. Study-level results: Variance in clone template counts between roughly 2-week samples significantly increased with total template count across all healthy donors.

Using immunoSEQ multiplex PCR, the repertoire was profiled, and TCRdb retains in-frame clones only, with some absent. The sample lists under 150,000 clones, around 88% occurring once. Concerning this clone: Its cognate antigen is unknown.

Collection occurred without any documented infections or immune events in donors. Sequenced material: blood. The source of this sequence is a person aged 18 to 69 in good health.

The CDR3 bases are TGTGCCAGCAGAGCGGGGACGAACGGGGAGCTGTTTTTT. Amino acid sequence: CASRAGTNGELFF. The V call is TRBV7-2, the J call TRBJ2-2; 7 nucleotides align to TRBD2. The J segment lost 7 bases and the V segment lost 6 bases, leaving 5 bases of the junction unmatched. This CDR3 comprises 13 residues. Looked up from germline, CDR1 is SGHTA and CDR2 is FQGNSA.